The 21 T cell receptor beta chains below were found in one sample sequenced in a study of spatial heterogeneity in lung cancer. TCRdb itself ran the 5' RACE reads through MiXCR, one entry per CDR3 protein. The sample lists about 8,600 distinct CDR3 sequences, about 4.5% occurring once. Indicated time point: sample taken at primary tumor resection. Sequenced material: PBMCs, taken at surgery. The source is a male donor with early-stage non-small cell lung cancer.

This clonotype has at least ten counts. The V gene is TRBV6-4, the J gene TRBJ2-3; TRBD2 matches 9 bases. This CDR3 region has 15 residues. J gave up 1 base and V 5 bases, and 4 bases lay outside the gene matches. The germline V gene encodes CDR1 MRHNA and CDR2 SNTAGT. Here the CDR3 DNA reads TGTGCCAGCAGTATTATAGCGGGGGGCACAGATACGCAGTATTTT. It yields the protein CASSIIAGGTDTQYF.

By frequency in the sample, this clonotype is large. The chain uses TRBV2 and TRBJ2-3; 8 bases align to TRBD2. The CDR3 contains 16 residues. The V and J ends lost 4 bases and 1 base, in that order; junction bases with no gene match: 7. CDR1 SNHLY and CDR2 FYNNEI come from the germline V gene. The CDR3 spells CASSVLAGGRTDTQYF. CDR3 bases: TGTGCCAGCAGTGTCCTGGCGGGGGGACGCACAGATACGCAGTATTTT.

This clonotype was found many times. The chain carries TRBV6-1 and TRBJ2-7; D perhaps matches TRBD1 (6 bases). The CDR3 is 15 residues long. Between the trimmed V and J ends, which lost 6 bases and 6 bases, there was a span of 21 bases. CDR1 and CDR2 from the germline V gene are MNHNS and SASEGT. This CDR3 is CASRPTGSEFSEQYV. The CDR3 DNA follows: TGTGCCAGCAGGCCCACAGGGTCAGAGTTTTCCGAGCAGTACGTC.

This clonotype was counted at least ten times. The rearrangement uses TRBV4-2 and TRBJ2-5, with D uncertain. The CDR3 totals 14 residues. Germline V gives CDR1 LGHNA, CDR2 YNFKEQ. Trimming took 4 bases from V and 4 from J, leaving 13 bases between them. The CDR3 nucleotides read TGTGCCAGCAGCCTAAGGCAGCCCACAGAGACCCAGTACTTC. Translation: CASSLRQPTETQYF.

This clonotype has ten or more counts. This rearrangement joins TRBV7-2 to TRBJ2-5; 8 nucleotides align to TRBD2. Unmatched junction bases numbered 9, after V lost 1 base and J lost 5 bases. Germline loops: CDR1 SGHTA, CDR2 FQGNSA. The CDR3 spans 16 residues. The CDR3 DNA reads TGTGCCAGCAGCTTAGACGGGGGGGCCTTGACGGAGACCCAGTACTTC. Amino acids: CASSLDGGALTETQYF.

This clonotype was seen a handful of times. Written as DNA, the CDR3 is TGTGCCAGCAACAAATGGGGTAGGGAGACCCAGTACTTC. This codes for CASNKWGRETQYF. The chain uses TRBV7-8 and TRBJ2-5; no definite D call. The CDR3 loop spans 13 amino acids. Germline-derived CDR1 and CDR2 are SGHVS and FQNEAQ. The V end was cut by 7 bases, the J end by 5 bases, with 14 bases between.

By share, this clonotype counts as medium-sized. The chain is built from TRBV11-2 and TRBJ2-5; TRBD1 aligns across 10 bases. The CDR3 runs 19 residues. Trimming took 4 bases from V and 7 from J; bases not matched to a gene: 21. Per the germline V gene, CDR1 is SGHAT and CDR2 is FQNNGV. CDR3 sequence (DNA): TGTGCCAGCAGCTCCATAAACCGCGACAGGGGGCTTGTGGAAGGGACCCAGTACTTC. Protein product: CASSSINRDRGLVEGTQYF.

This clonotype showed up many times. The rearrangement uses TRBV6-5 and TRBJ1-5, with D unresolved. The CDR3 length is 14 residues. The germline CDR1 and CDR2 sequences are MNHEY and SVGAGI. V lost 4 bases, J lost 0 bases, and 7 bases lay in between. DNA of the CDR3: TGTGCCAGCAGTTCCCTCTTTAGCAATCAGCCCCAGCATTTT. This gives the protein CASSSLFSNQPQHF.

This clonotype counts as medium-sized (0.01 to 0.1%). The chain uses TRBV5-1 and TRBJ2-2, with D hard to call. CDR3 length: 14 amino acids. Germline loops: CDR1 SGHRS, CDR2 YFSETQ. The V gene lost 1 base and the J gene lost 5 bases, with 9 bases spanning the gap. In nucleotides, the CDR3 is TGCGCCAGCAGCTTGCGGCAGCAGACCGGGGAGCTGTTTTTT. Protein: CASSLRQQTGELFF. The full variable domain, with the rest looked up from reference TRBV5-1 and TRBJ2-2, is KAGVTQTPRYLIKTRGQQVTLSCSPISGHRSVSWYQQTPGQGLQFLFEYFSETQRNKGNFPGRFSGRQFSNSRSEMNVSTLELGDSALYLCASSLRQQTGELFFGEGSRLTVL.

This clonotype came up many times. The rearrangement links TRBV7-9 to TRBJ1-2; tentative D call: TRBD1 (5 bases). The CDR3 covers 19 residues. V was shortened by 2 bases and J by 4 bases, with 26 bases between the two germline ends. CDR1 is SEHNR and CDR2 is FQNEAQ in the germline V gene (reference sequence). The CDR3 DNA reads TGTGCCAGCAGCTTATCGCGCGGGGGGTGGAAACCTACCTCCTATGGCTACACCTTC. This sequence encodes CASSLSRGGWKPTSYGYTF.

This clonotype was seen more than once but under ten times. A junction boundary mismatches the germline segment, possibly from a read error. J is TRBJ1-2 and V is TRBV12-3 or TRBV12-4, with 7 bases aligning to TRBD1. The CDR3 length is 14 residues. CDR3 sequence: CASSMTGSNYGYAF. CDR3 bases: TGTGCCAGCAGCATGACAGGGTCTAACTATGGCTACGCCTTC.

There are many counts of this clonotype. V is TRBV28 and J is TRBJ2-1; D possibly uses TRBD1 or TRBD2 (5 bases each). The germline gives CDR1 MDHEN, CDR2 SYDVKM. Trimming took off 6 bases at V and 1 base at J, with 19 bases between the two ends. The CDR3 totals 17 residues. The CDR3 spells CASSFGRSEGSYNEQFF. As DNA, the CDR3 is TGTGCCAGCAGCTTTGGACGGAGTGAGGGGTCCTACAATGAGCAGTTCTTC.

This clonotype was counted at least ten times. The chain has TRBV28 and TRBJ2-3, with 8 positions matching TRBD2. The CDR3 extends over 16 amino acids. Germline values: CDR1 MDHEN, CDR2 SYDVKM. V was clipped by 4 bases and J by 1 base; unmatched bases: 7. CDR3 sequence: CASSSPGGIRTDTQYF. In DNA, the CDR3 is TGTGCCAGCAGTTCCCCGGGAGGGATTCGCACAGATACGCAGTATTTT.

This clonotype has a count of ten or more. The rearrangement joins TRBV5-4 to TRBJ1-1; D is ambiguous. From germline, CDR1 is SGHNT and CDR2 YYREEE (reference sequence). Deletions cut 1 base from V and 1 base from J, with 11 bases between. The CDR3 spans 15 residues. The DNA of the CDR3 is TGTGCCAGCAGCTTGTTGGCAGGAGCGAACACTGAAGCTTTCTTT. It specifies CASSLLAGANTEAFF.

This clonotype was picked up many times. This sequence joins TRBV4-1 and TRBJ2-3; TRBD1 might be the D (5 bases). Germline CDR1 is MGHRA and CDR2 is YSYEKL. V was cut by 0 bases and J by 2 bases, with 15 bases left in between. CDR3 length: 17 residues. The CDR3 here is CASSQEVAGPTTDTQYF. Here the CDR3 DNA reads TGCGCCAGCAGCCAAGAGGTCGCAGGGCCGACCACAGATACGCAGTATTTT.

By share, this clonotype counts as medium-sized (0.01 to 0.1%). This chain connects TRBV29-1 to TRBJ2-2, with D hard to call. Trimming took 4 bases from V and 3 from J, leaving 6 bases between them. This CDR3 has 12 residues. Germline lookup yields CDR1 SQVTM and CDR2 ANQGSEA. DNA for the CDR3: TGCAGCGTTGGTGGGCACACCGGGGAGCTGTTTTTT. The encoded protein is CSVGGHTGELFF.

This clonotype was seen repeatedly, ten times or more. This sequence joins TRBV4-1 and TRBJ2-4; 12 bases are a match to TRBD1. Losses at the gene ends were 0 bases for V and 1 base for J; bases not matched to a gene: 7. This CDR3 contains 19 residues. CDR1 and CDR2 from the germline V gene are MGHRA and YSYEKL. The CDR3 bases are TGCGCCAGCAGCCAAGATTTGGGACAGGGGGCAGGTGCCAAAAACATTCAGTACTTC. It encodes CASSQDLGQGAGAKNIQYF.

There are many counts of this clonotype. The chain links TRBV5-1 to TRBJ1-2, with D maybe TRBD1 (5 bases). The CDR3 contains 15 residues. From germline, CDR1 is SGHRS and CDR2 YFSETQ. V lost 3 bases to trimming and J lost 4 bases, with 16 bases between them. DNA of the CDR3: TGCGCCAGCAGCTCGTCCGGGACCCGGGCCTATGGCTACACCTTC. It translates to CASSSSGTRAYGYTF.

V gene TRBV10-3 combines with J gene TRBJ1-5; D gene uncertain. Between the trimmed V and J ends, which lost 3 bases and 4 bases, there was a span of 10 bases. Germline loops: CDR1 ENHRY, CDR2 SYGVKD. This CDR3 is built from 14 residues. CDR3 in amino acids: CAISDSGVNQPQHF. CDR3 DNA sequence: TGTGCCATCAGTGACTCTGGGGTTAATCAGCCCCAGCATTTT.

By its share, this clonotype is medium-sized. The chain employs TRBV11-2 and TRBJ1-2; no firm D call. The CDR3 loop spans 15 amino acids. Germline CDR1 reads SGHAT; CDR2 reads FQNNGV. V was clipped by 6 bases and J by 3 bases, with 17 bases between them. CDR3 loop: CASSRIGPSYYGYTF. In DNA form, the CDR3 reads TGTGCCAGCAGTCGAATCGGACCGAGCTACTATGGCTACACCTTC.

Ten or more counts support this clonotype. J is TRBJ2-2 and V is TRBV5-1; tentatively, D is TRBD1 or TRBD2 (5 bases each). Trimming removed 1 base at V and 1 base at J, with 14 bases between. In germline, CDR1 is SGHRS, CDR2 YFSETQ. This CDR3 has 17 amino acids. This CDR3 is CASSLFGGDRNTGELFF. The DNA of the CDR3 is TGCGCCAGCAGCTTGTTTGGGGGAGATCGGAACACCGGGGAGCTGTTTTTT.